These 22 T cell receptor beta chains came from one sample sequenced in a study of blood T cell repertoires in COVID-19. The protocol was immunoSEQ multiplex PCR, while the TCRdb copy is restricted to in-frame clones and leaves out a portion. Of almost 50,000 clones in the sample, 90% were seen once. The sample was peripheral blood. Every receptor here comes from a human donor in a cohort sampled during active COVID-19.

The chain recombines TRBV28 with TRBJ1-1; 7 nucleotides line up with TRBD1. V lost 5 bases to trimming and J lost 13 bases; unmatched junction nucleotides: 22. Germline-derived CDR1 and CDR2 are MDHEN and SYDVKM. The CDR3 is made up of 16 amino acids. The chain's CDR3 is CASSGSGQTLTLESFF. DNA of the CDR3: TGTGCCAGCAGTGGGTCGGGACAGACTTTGACCCTCGAGAGTTTCTTT.

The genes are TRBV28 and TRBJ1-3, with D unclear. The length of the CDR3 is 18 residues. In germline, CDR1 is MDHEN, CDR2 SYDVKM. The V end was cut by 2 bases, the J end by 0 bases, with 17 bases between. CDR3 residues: CASSLGVLRRHSGNTIYF. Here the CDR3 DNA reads TGTGCCAGCAGTTTAGGGGTATTGAGGAGGCACTCTGGAAACACCATATATTTT.

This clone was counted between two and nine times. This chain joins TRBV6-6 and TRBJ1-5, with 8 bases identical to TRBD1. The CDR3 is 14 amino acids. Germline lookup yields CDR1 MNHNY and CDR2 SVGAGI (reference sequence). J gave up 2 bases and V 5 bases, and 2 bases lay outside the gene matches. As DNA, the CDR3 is TGTGCCAGCAGTACGACAGGGGGCAATCAGCCCCAGCATTTT. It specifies CASSTTGGNQPQHF.

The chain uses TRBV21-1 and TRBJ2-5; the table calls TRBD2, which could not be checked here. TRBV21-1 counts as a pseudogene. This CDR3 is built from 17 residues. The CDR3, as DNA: TGTGCCAGCAGCAAAGGGACTAGCGGGAGCGACCAAGAGACCCAGTACTTC. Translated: CASSKGTSGSDQETQYF.

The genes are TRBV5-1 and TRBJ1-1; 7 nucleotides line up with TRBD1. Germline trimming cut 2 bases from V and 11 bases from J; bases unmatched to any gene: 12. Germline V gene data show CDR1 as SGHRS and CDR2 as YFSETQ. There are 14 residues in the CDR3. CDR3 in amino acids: CASSFGRDSPVAFF. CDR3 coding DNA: TGCGCCAGCAGCTTCGGAAGGGACAGCCCTGTCGCTTTCTTT.

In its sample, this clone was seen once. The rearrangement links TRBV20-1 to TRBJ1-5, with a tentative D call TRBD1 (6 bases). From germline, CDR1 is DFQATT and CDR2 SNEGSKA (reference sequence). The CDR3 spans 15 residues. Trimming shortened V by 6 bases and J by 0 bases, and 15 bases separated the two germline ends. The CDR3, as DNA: TGCAGTGCCAGTTCAGGGGATTATAGCAATCAGCCCCAGCATTTT. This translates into CSASSGDYSNQPQHF.

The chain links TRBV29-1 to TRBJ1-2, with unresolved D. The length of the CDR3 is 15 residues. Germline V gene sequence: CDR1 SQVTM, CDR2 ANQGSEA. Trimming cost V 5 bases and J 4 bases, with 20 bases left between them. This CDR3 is CSVLGNRRSVYGYTF. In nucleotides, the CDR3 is TGCAGCGTTCTCGGCAATAGGAGGTCGGTCTATGGCTACACCTTC.

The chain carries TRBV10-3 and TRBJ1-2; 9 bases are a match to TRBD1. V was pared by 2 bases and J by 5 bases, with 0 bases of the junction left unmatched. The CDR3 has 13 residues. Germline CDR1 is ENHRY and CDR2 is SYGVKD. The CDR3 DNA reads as TGTGCCATCAGTGAGGACAGGGGGTATGGCTACACCTTC. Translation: CAISEDRGYGYTF.

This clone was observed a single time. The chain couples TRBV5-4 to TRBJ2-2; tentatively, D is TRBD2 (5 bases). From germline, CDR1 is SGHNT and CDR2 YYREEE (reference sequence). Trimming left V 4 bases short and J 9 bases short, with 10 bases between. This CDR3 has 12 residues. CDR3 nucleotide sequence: TGTGCCAGCAGCATTCCGGGAAGGGAGCTGTTTTTT. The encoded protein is CASSIPGRELFF.

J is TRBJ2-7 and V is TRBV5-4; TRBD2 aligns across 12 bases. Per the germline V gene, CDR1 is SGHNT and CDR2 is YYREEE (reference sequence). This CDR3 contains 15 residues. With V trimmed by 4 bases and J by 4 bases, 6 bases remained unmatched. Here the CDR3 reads CASSPTSGGAYEQYF. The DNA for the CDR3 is TGTGCCAGCAGCCCGACTAGCGGGGGAGCGTACGAGCAGTACTTC.

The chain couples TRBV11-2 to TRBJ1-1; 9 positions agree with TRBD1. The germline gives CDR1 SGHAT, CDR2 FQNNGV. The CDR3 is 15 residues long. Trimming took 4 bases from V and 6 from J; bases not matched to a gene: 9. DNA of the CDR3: TGTGCCAGCAGCTCCACGGGACAGGGAAGACCTGAAGCTTTCTTT. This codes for CASSSTGQGRPEAFF.

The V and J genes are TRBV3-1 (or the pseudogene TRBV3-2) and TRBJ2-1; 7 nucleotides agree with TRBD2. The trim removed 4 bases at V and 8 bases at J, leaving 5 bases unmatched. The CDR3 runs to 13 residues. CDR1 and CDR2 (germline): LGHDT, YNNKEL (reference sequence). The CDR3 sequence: CASSRGGEYEQFF. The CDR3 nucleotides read TGTGCCAGCAGCCGCGGGGGTGAGTATGAGCAGTTCTTC.

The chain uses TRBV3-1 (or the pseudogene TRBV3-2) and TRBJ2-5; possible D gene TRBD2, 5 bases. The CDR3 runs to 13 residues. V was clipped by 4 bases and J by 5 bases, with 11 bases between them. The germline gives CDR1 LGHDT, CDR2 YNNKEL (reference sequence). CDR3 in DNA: TGTGCCAGCAGCCCAGAGACGGGGGAGACCCAGTACTTC. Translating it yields CASSPETGETQYF.

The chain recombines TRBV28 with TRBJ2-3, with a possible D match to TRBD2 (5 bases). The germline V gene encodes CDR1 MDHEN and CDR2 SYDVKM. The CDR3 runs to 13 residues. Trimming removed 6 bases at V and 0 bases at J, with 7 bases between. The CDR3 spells CASSQRSTDTQYF. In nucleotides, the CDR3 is TGTGCCAGCAGCCAGCGGAGCACAGATACGCAGTATTTT.

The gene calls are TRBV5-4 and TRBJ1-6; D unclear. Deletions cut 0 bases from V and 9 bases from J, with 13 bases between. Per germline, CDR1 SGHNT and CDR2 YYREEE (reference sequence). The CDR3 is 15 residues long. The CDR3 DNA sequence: TGTGCCAGCAGCTTGGCGGCGACTCCAATTTCACCCCTCCACTTT. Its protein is CASSLAATPISPLHF.

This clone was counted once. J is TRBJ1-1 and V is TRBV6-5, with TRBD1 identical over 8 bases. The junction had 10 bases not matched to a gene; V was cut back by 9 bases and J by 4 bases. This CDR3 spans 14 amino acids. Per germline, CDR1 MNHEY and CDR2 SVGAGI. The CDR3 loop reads CASCQGALVTEAFF. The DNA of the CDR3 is TGTGCCAGTTGTCAGGGGGCGCTGGTCACTGAAGCTTTCTTT.

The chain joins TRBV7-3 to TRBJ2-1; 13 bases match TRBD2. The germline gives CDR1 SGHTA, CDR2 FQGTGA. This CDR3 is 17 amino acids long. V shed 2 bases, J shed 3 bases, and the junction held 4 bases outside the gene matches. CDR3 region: CASSLLRTSGGYNEQFF. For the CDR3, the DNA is TGTGCCAGCAGCTTACTTCGGACTAGCGGGGGCTACAATGAGCAGTTCTTC.

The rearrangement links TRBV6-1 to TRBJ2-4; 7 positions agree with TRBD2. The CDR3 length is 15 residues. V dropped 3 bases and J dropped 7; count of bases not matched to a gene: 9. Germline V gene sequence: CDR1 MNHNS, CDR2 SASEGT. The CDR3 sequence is CASSEGGAGRNIQYF. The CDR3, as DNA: TGTGCCAGCAGTGAGGGAGGGGCCGGACGGAACATTCAGTACTTC.

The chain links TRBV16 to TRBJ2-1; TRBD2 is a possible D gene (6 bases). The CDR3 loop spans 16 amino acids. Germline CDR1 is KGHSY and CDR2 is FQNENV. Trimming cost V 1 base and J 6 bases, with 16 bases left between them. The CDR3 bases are TGTGCCAGCAGCCAATATCCGCGGGATTACTCCAATGAGCAGTTCTTC. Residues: CASSQYPRDYSNEQFF.

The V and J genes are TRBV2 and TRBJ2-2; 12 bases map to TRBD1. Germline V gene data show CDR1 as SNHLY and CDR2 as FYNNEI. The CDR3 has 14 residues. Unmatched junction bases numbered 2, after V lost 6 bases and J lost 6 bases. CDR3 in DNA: TGTGCCAGCAGGGGACAGGGGGCAGCCGGGGAGCTGTTTTTT. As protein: CASRGQGAAGELFF.

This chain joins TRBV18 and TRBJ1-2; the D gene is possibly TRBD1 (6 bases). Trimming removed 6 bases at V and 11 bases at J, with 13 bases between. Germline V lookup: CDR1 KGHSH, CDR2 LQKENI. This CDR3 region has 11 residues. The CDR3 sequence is CASSSAGDYTF. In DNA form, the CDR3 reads TGTGCCAGCTCGTCGGCAGGGGATTACACCTTC. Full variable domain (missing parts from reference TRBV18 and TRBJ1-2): NAGVMQNPRHLVRRRGQEARLRCSPMKGHSHVYWYRQLPEEGLKFMVYLQKENIIDESGMPKERFSAEFPKEGPSILRIQQVVRGDSAAYFCASSSAGDYTFGSGTRLTVV.

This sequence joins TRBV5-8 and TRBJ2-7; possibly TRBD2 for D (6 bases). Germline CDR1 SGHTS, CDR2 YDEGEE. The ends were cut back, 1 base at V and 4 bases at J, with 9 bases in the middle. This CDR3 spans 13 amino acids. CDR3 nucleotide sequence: TGTGCCAGCAGCTTGTTTAGCGGATACGAGCAGTACTTC. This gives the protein CASSLFSGYEQYF.